In its sample, the clone carrying this T cell receptor beta chain was seen a few times. Its specificity is unknown. TCRdb re-derived calls from the PCR reads in MiXCR, one entry per CDR3 protein. The sample shows some 33,000 distinct CDR3 sequences, under 45% of them seen only once. CDR3 length: 13 amino acids. The germline V gene encodes CDR1 MNHEY and CDR2 SVGAGI. Deletions cut 4 bases from V and 2 bases from J, with 8 bases between. The sample comes from a study of vaccination and CD4 T cells after COVID-19. Study background: The convalescents comprised six males and four females, two of them Hispanic. Timing of post-vaccine sample collection was a median 72 days after dose two, with a range of 14 to 241.

Study outcomes and limitations: SARS-CoV-2-reactive clonotypes showed a nonsignificant median rise from about 20 to 38. Vaccine-specific clones numbering 304 of 307 showed spike mono-reactivity in convalescent patients.

Time point denoted: late sampling 161 to 241 days after vaccination in a few convalescent patients. V and J are TRBV6-5 and TRBJ1-2; D gene unclear. The receptor was isolated from a human donor who had recovered from COVID-19. The source material was CD4+ T cells from blood, sampled about 7 months after SARS-CoV-2 vaccination. This chain's CDR3 is CASSSDLNYGYTF. CDR3 in DNA: TGTGCCAGCAGTTCCGACCTCAACTATGGCTACACCTTC.